This entry lists 28 T cell receptor beta chains sequenced from one sample in a study of TIL therapy for anti-PD-1-resistant metastatic lung cancer. This was the immunoSEQ v3 assay. Sequenced by immunoSEQ multiplex PCR; TCRdb stores in-frame clones only, minus some. The sample has about 20,000 clones, around 82% seen once. Time point defined: pre-treatment sample, taken before nivolumab and TIL therapy. The material was blood, obtained at baseline. The receptors originated from a person aged 25-79 years with non-small cell lung cancer.

The V call is TRBV18, the J call TRBJ1-4; D possibly corresponds to TRBD1 (5 bases). The CDR3 runs to 12 residues. V was cut by 6 bases and J by 6 bases, with 8 bases left in between. Looked up from germline, CDR1 is KGHSH and CDR2 is LQKENI. The CDR3 coding sequence is TGTGCCAGCTCGCAGGGTCATGAAAAACTGTTTTTT. This codes for CASSQGHEKLFF. Full variable domain (missing parts from reference TRBV18 and TRBJ1-4): NAGVMQNPRHLVRRRGQEARLRCSPMKGHSHVYWYRQLPEEGLKFMVYLQKENIIDESGMPKERFSAEFPKEGPSILRIQQVVRGDSAAYFCASSQGHEKLFFGSGTQLSVL.

J is TRBJ1-5 and V is TRBV28; 10 bases line up with TRBD1. Trimming cost V 4 bases and J 6 bases; bases outside gene matches: 6. Germline assignment: CDR1 MDHEN and CDR2 SYDVKM. The length of the CDR3 is 15 residues. The CDR3 bases are TGTGCCAGCAGTTGGCGGGACAGGGGTACTCAGCCCCAGCATTTT. This encodes CASSWRDRGTQPQHF.

CDR3 residues: CASSKGEAGGHEQYF. DNA for the CDR3: TGTGCCAGCAGCAAAGGTGAGGCAGGGGGGCACGAGCAGTACTTC. V is TRBV21-1 and J is TRBJ2-7; no DNA check was done on the table's D call, TRBD1. TRBV21-1 is recorded as a pseudogene. The CDR3 is 15 amino acids.

The V gene is TRBV2, the J gene TRBJ1-4; 8 bases align to TRBD1. Trimming at V came to 6 bases and at J to 8 bases, leaving 8 bases not matched to a gene. CDR1 and CDR2 (germline): SNHLY, FYNNEI. The CDR3 extends over 14 amino acids. CDR3 amino acids: CASSSDRGYEKLFF. DNA for the CDR3: TGTGCCAGCAGCTCCGACAGGGGTTACGAAAAACTGTTTTTT.

The chain couples TRBV7-9 to TRBJ2-1; weak D call: TRBD2 (7 bases). This CDR3 comprises 15 residues. CDR1 is SEHNR, CDR2 FQNEAQ, per germline (reference sequence). The V gene lost 5 bases and the J gene lost 6 bases, with 17 bases spanning the gap. CDR3: CASSPPAGEGNEQFF. DNA for the CDR3: TGTGCCAGCAGCCCTCCGGCAGGGGAGGGCAATGAGCAGTTCTTC. Using reference TRBV7-9 and TRBJ2-1 for the parts outside the CDR3, the full variable domain is DTGVSQNPRHKITKRGQNVTFRCDPISEHNRLYWYRQTLGQGPEFLTYFQNEAQLEKSRLLSDRFSAERPKGSFSTLEIQRTEQGDSAMYLCASSPPAGEGNEQFFGPGTRLTVL.

In its sample, this clone was seen once. The chain employs TRBV6-5 and TRBJ2-5, with D hard to call. CDR3 size: 10 residues. Looked up from germline, CDR1 is MNHEY and CDR2 is SVGAGI. V lost 8 bases and J 6 bases, leaving 7 bases between the germline ends. The CDR3 is CASPLKTQYF. The CDR3, as DNA: TGTGCCAGCCCATTAAAGACCCAGTACTTC.

This chain joins TRBV7-9 and TRBJ2-7; weak D call: TRBD1 (7 bases). The germline V gene encodes CDR1 SEHNR and CDR2 FQNEAQ (reference sequence). The germline V and J ends were trimmed by 2 bases and 5 bases, with 16 bases remaining between them. CDR3 size: 15 residues. CDR3 loop: CASSLMSEGADEQYF. DNA for the CDR3: TGTGCCAGCAGCTTAATGTCGGAGGGGGCGGACGAGCAGTACTTC.

DNA for the CDR3: TGTGCCAGTAGTATCGCGGACAGGAGCCACTACGAGCAGTACTTC. This encodes CASSIADRSHYEQYF. The rearrangement uses TRBV19 and TRBJ2-7; 7 nucleotides line up with TRBD1. V lost 3 bases, J lost 3 bases, and 8 bases stayed unmatched. Germline V lookup: CDR1 LNHDA, CDR2 SQIVND (reference sequence). The CDR3 totals 15 residues. The full variable domain, rest sourced from reference TRBV19 and TRBJ2-7, is DGGITQSPKYLFRKEGQNVTLSCEQNLNHDAMYWYRQDPGQGLRLIYYSQIVNDFQKGDIAEGYSVSREKKESFPLTVTSAQKNPTAFYLCASSIADRSHYEQYFGPGTRLTVT.

The chain links TRBV10-3 to TRBJ1-5, with D possibly matching TRBD1 (6 bases). CDR3 length: 15 amino acids. Germline lookup yields CDR1 ENHRY and CDR2 SYGVKD. With 2 bases removed from V and 6 bases from J, the gap between germline ends came to 14 bases. The CDR3 sequence is CAISEAGAWSQPQHF. CDR3 DNA: TGTGCCATCAGTGAGGCAGGGGCATGGAGTCAGCCCCAGCATTTT.

The count of this clone is one. The chain couples TRBV7-9 to TRBJ1-1, with a tentative D call TRBD1 (5 bases). The CDR3 has 15 amino acids. Germline loops: CDR1 SEHNR, CDR2 FQNEAQ (reference sequence). Trimming pared 1 base from V and 0 bases from J, leaving 9 bases between. CDR3 loop: CASSLGVTVNTEAFF. The CDR3 nucleotides read TGTGCCAGCAGCTTAGGGGTGACAGTGAACACTGAAGCTTTCTTT.

The chain carries TRBV18 and TRBJ1-2; 8 bases match TRBD1. The ends lost 3 bases at V and 4 bases at J; junction bases unmatched: 7. Per the germline V gene, CDR1 is KGHSH and CDR2 is LQKENI. The CDR3 totals 15 residues. The CDR3 sequence is CASSPSDRDIYGYTF. The DNA of the CDR3 is TGTGCCAGCTCACCTTCGGACAGGGACATCTATGGCTACACCTTC.

J is TRBJ2-4 and V is TRBV7-2; tentative D call: TRBD1 (6 bases). This CDR3 region has 16 residues. Germline V gives CDR1 SGHTA, CDR2 FQGNSA. Trimming took 4 bases from V and 0 from J, leaving 13 bases between them. In DNA, the CDR3 is TGTGCCAGCAGCTCAGGGACACTGCTAGCCAAAAACATTCAGTACTTC. Translated, it gives CASSSGTLLAKNIQYF.

V usage is TRBV2 and J usage is TRBJ2-7; TRBD1 agrees at 11 bases. The CDR3 has 15 residues. CDR1 SNHLY and CDR2 FYNNEI come from the germline V gene. With 5 bases clipped from V and 2 bases from J, the junction kept 5 bases outside the gene matches. CDR3 coding DNA: TGTGCCAGCAGTCCGGGACAGGGGGTTCCCTACGAGCAGTACTTC. Its translation: CASSPGQGVPYEQYF.

This chain connects TRBV4-3 to TRBJ2-3, with D unresolved. Germline V gene data show CDR1 as LGHNA and CDR2 as YSLEER. The CDR3 totals 14 residues. V dropped 3 bases and J dropped 0 bases, with 7 bases sitting between them. The DNA for the CDR3 is TGCGCCAGCAGCCATGCCGGTAGCACAGATACGCAGTATTTT. This translates into CASSHAGSTDTQYF.

The rearrangement links TRBV18 to TRBJ1-1, with D perhaps matching TRBD1 (5 bases). The length of the CDR3 is 16 residues. Trimming took off 2 bases at V and 7 bases at J, with 20 bases between the two ends. Germline V gives CDR1 KGHSH, CDR2 LQKENI. CDR3 protein: CASSPSGDWGTGEAFF. CDR3 bases: TGTGCCAGCTCACCAAGCGGTGATTGGGGAACAGGTGAAGCTTTCTTT.

J is TRBJ2-2 and V is TRBV4-3; D perhaps matches TRBD2 (6 bases). The germline gives CDR1 LGHNA, CDR2 YSLEER. The CDR3 extends over 14 amino acids. V shed 4 bases and J shed 5 bases, with 11 bases lying between them. The CDR3 coding sequence is TGCGCCAGCAGCCTGGGACTTCCTACCGGGGAGCTGTTTTTT. Translating it yields CASSLGLPTGELFF.

This clone was seen just once. V gene TRBV27 combines with J gene TRBJ2-5, with TRBD2 as a possible D gene (5 bases). CDR3 length: 13 amino acids. Germline CDR1 is MNHEY and CDR2 is SMNVEV (reference sequence). Deletions cut 8 bases from V and 1 base from J, with 11 bases between. The CDR3 nucleotides read TGTGCCAGCGGGTACCGGGGCCAAGAGACCCAGTACTTC. Protein product: CASGYRGQETQYF.

This clone was seen once. The chain couples TRBV6-5 to TRBJ1-2; TRBD1 agrees at 10 bases. Unmatched junction bases numbered 0, after V lost 0 bases and J lost 5 bases. Germline V gene sequence: CDR1 MNHEY, CDR2 SVGAGI. The CDR3 is 14 amino acids. The DNA for the CDR3 is TGTGCCAGCAGTTACTCGGGACAGGGGTATGGCTACACCTTC. Protein product: CASSYSGQGYGYTF.

The chain recombines TRBV27 with TRBJ1-5; D gene unclear. The CDR3 contains 13 residues. V lost 0 bases to trimming and J lost 2 bases, with 2 bases between them. The germline gives CDR1 MNHEY, CDR2 SMNVEV (reference sequence). The CDR3 sequence is CASSLSGNQPQHF. CDR3 in DNA: TGTGCCAGCAGTTTATCGGGCAATCAGCCCCAGCATTTT.

The chain employs TRBV18 and TRBJ1-3, with D unresolved. The CDR3 covers 16 residues. Germline V lookup: CDR1 KGHSH, CDR2 LQKENI. Deletions cut 0 bases from V and 4 bases from J, with 13 bases between. The CDR3 loop reads CASSPPDGMVGNTIYF. In nucleotides, the CDR3 is TGTGCCAGCTCACCACCGGACGGAATGGTGGGAAACACCATATATTTT.

The chain has TRBV11-3 and TRBJ1-4, with D unclear. The CDR3 contains 13 residues. CDR1 is SGHNT, CDR2 YENEEA, per germline. V dropped 5 bases and J dropped 11 bases, with 15 bases sitting between them. CDR3 DNA: TGTGCCAGCAGCCTCGACACCGGCGGGAAACTGTTTTTT. The encoded protein is CASSLDTGGKLFF.

The chain is built from TRBV28 and TRBJ1-3; no firm D call. Deletions cut 2 bases from V and 3 bases from J, with 8 bases between. Looked up from germline, CDR1 is MDHEN and CDR2 is SYDVKM. The CDR3 is 14 amino acids. The CDR3 region has the DNA TGTGCCAGCAGTTTAGCGAGAGGTGGAAACACCATATATTTT. This encodes CASSLARGGNTIYF. Complete variable domain (other parts from reference TRBV28 and TRBJ1-3): DVKVTQSSRYLVKRTGEKVFLECVQDMDHENMFWYRQDPGLGLRLIYFSYDVKMKEKGDIPEGYSVSREKKERFSLILESASTNQTSMYLCASSLARGGNTIYFGEGSWLTVV.

V gene TRBV6-6 combines with J gene TRBJ2-2; 9 nucleotides line up with TRBD1. The V segment lost 7 bases and the J segment 0 bases; nucleotides outside the gene matches: 3. Germline V lookup: CDR1 MNHNY, CDR2 SVGAGI (reference sequence). The CDR3 is 15 residues long. This chain's CDR3 is CASTRDRANTGELFF. In DNA form, the CDR3 reads TGTGCCAGCACCCGGGACAGGGCGAACACCGGGGAGCTGTTTTTT.

The chain recombines TRBV28 with TRBJ2-6; 7 bases are shared with TRBD1. The CDR3 covers 15 residues. The junction had 4 bases not matched to a gene; V was cut back by 6 bases and J by 2 bases. CDR1 MDHEN and CDR2 SYDVKM come from the germline V gene. CDR3 sequence: CASSTQGTGANVLTF. Written as DNA, the CDR3 is TGTGCCAGCAGCACACAGGGGACTGGGGCCAACGTCCTGACTTTC. The whole variable domain, remainder taken from reference TRBV28 and TRBJ2-6, is DVKVTQSSRYLVKRTGEKVFLECVQDMDHENMFWYRQDPGLGLRLIYFSYDVKMKEKGDIPEGYSVSREKKERFSLILESASTNQTSMYLCASSTQGTGANVLTFGAGSRLTVL.

V gene TRBV7-3 combines with J gene TRBJ2-5; D unclear. The CDR3 spans 14 residues. CDR1 SGHTA and CDR2 FQGTGA come from the germline V gene. Trimming stripped 3 bases from V and 5 bases from J, with 13 bases between. The CDR3 bases are TGTGCCAGCAGCTTTTCGGGTCTTGAGGAGACCCAGTACTTC. It encodes CASSFSGLEETQYF.

This sequence joins TRBV28 and TRBJ2-5; 7 bases line up with TRBD2. V shed 3 bases, J shed 5 bases, and the junction held 6 bases outside the gene matches. Germline CDR1 MDHEN, CDR2 SYDVKM. The CDR3 length is 14 residues. The CDR3 DNA is TGTGCCAGCAGTTTTGGACTAGAAGCGGAGACCCAGTACTTC. Translation: CASSFGLEAETQYF.

The genes are TRBV5-4 and TRBJ2-5, with D possibly matching TRBD1 (5 bases). Germline lookup yields CDR1 SGHNT and CDR2 YYREEE (reference sequence). V was pared by 3 bases and J by 5 bases, with 14 bases between. The CDR3 has 14 amino acids. The CDR3 here is CASSWDRGWETQYF. CDR3 bases: TGTGCCAGCAGCTGGGATAGGGGTTGGGAGACCCAGTACTTC.

The chain has TRBV7-9 and TRBJ2-1; no reliable D call. The V gene's germline CDR1 is SEHNR and CDR2 FQNEAQ (reference sequence). This CDR3 spans 14 amino acids. Trimming removed 5 bases at V and 3 bases at J, with 11 bases between. The CDR3: CASSPRANYNEQFF. The CDR3 nucleotides read TGTGCCAGCAGCCCCCGGGCCAACTACAATGAGCAGTTCTTC.